The clone carrying this T cell receptor beta chain was observed once. The CDR3 sequence is 14 residues long. RNA in amounts of roughly 0.5 to 1 ug was reverse transcribed with random hexamers. Amplification of TCR beta CDR3 by immunoSEQ multiplex PCR spanned 54 Vbeta and 13 Jbeta. TCRdb independently ran MiXCR on the immunoSEQ multiplex PCR reads; one entry per CDR3 protein. This table has about 120,000 distinct CDR3 sequences, around 94% appearing once. The data are from a study of CD8 T cells in Susac syndrome. Healthy donors constituted the control group, matched for age and sex. Material for sequencing was CD4+ T cells from PBMCs. This rearrangement joins TRBV21-1 to TRBJ2-7; the table's D gene call, TRBD1, was not cross checked with the DNA. TRBV21-1 is described as a pseudogene. This TCR derives from a human donor in good health. This CDR3 is CASRGQGVCCEQYF. In DNA form, the CDR3 reads TGTGCCAGCAGAGGACAGGGAGTTTGTTGCGAGCAGTACTTC.